A single sample is the source of the 5 T cell receptor beta chains below, sequenced in a study of T-cell memory formation after mild COVID-19. MiXCR, run by TCRdb on the 5' RACE reads, gives a single entry per CDR3 protein. This sample carries 300,000 or so distinct CDR3 sequences, approximately 15% of them seen once, and the ten largest clones take about a fifth. The source material was PBMCs or a T cell subset sorted from them (not recorded which). The source is a man between 18 and 35 years old who had mild COVID-19 (a few samples of this study predate the infection). Cell type and time point are not known.

The gene calls are TRBV6-2 or TRBV6-3 and TRBJ2-5; D possibly corresponds to TRBD2 (6 bases). The CDR3 has 15 residues. The ends were cut back, 7 bases at V and 4 bases at J, with 19 bases in the middle. Per the germline V gene, CDR1 is MNHEY and CDR2 is SVGEGT. The CDR3 protein is CASTTPREFGETQYF. CDR3 nucleotides: TGTGCCAGCACCACACCCCGGGAGTTCGGAGAGACCCAGTACTTC.

Ten or more counts support this clonotype. J is TRBJ1-2 and V is TRBV5-6; D remains ambiguous. Germline V gene data show CDR1 as SGHDT and CDR2 as YYEEEE. The ends were cut back, 3 bases at V and 3 bases at J, with 12 bases in the middle. There are 14 residues in the CDR3. Here the CDR3 reads CASSSATGDYGYTF. DNA for the CDR3: TGTGCCAGCAGCTCTGCGACCGGGGACTATGGCTACACCTTC.

The chain joins TRBV7-8 to TRBJ1-5; no firm D call. Trimming pared 4 bases from V and 0 bases from J, leaving 16 bases between. Germline V gene sequence: CDR1 SGHVS, CDR2 FQNEAQ. This CDR3 region has 17 residues. The CDR3 DNA reads TGTGCCAGCAGCTCCACGGGATCGAGCAATAGCAATCAGCCCCAGCATTTT. Translating it yields CASSSTGSSNSNQPQHF.

This clonotype showed up many times. V and J are TRBV1 and TRBJ2-3. TRBV1 is a pseudogene segment. This CDR3 is built from 14 residues. The CDR3 reads CTSSQDPAADTQYF. The CDR3 DNA sequence: TGCACCAGCAGCCAAGATCCCGCGGCAGATACGCAGTATTTT.

The chain has TRBV12-3 or TRBV12-4 and TRBJ2-1, with 9 bases matching TRBD2. CDR3 length: 15 amino acids. V was clipped by 3 bases and J by 8 bases; unmatched bases: 8. The CDR3 is CASSFVGGGADEQFF. The CDR3 DNA sequence: TGTGCCAGCAGTTTTGTGGGCGGGGGGGCCGATGAGCAGTTCTTC.